The 17 T cell receptor beta chains listed next were all sequenced from one sample in a study of blood T cell repertoires in COVID-19 (dated by TCRdb to 2018 to 2021). The method behind the library was the immunoSEQ multiplex PCR assay. TCRdb obtained this table from immuneACCESS and retained in-frame rearrangements with V and J assigned. These tables miss some clones; where compared with another copy, unresolved V genes account for less than half of the shortfall, and the remainder is unexplained. The table for this sample lists about 170,000 clones; less than 80% of them were counted only once. Together, the top ten hold around 19% of the sample. Sequencing was carried out using PBMCs or T cells enriched from blood (not recorded which). The receptors originated from a woman in her sixties or seventies in a cohort exposed to, infected with or recovered from COVID-19 (not recorded which).

The rearrangement joins TRBV24-1 to TRBJ1-1, with 7 bases matching TRBD1. CDR3 length: 13 residues. The germline V gene encodes CDR1 KGHDR and CDR2 SFDVKD. V was clipped by 7 bases and J by 0 bases; unmatched bases: 1. The CDR3, as DNA: TGTGCCACCAGGACAGGGATGAACACTGAAGCTTTCTTT. It translates to CATRTGMNTEAFF.

The rearrangement uses TRBV18 and TRBJ1-1; D is perhaps TRBD1 (5 bases). The CDR3 is 14 amino acids. Germline V gene sequence: CDR1 KGHSH, CDR2 LQKENI. The ends were cut back, 2 bases at V and 1 base at J, with 8 bases in the middle. CDR3 sequence: CASSPIDRNTEAFF. The CDR3 DNA follows: TGTGCCAGCTCACCAATCGACAGGAACACTGAAGCTTTCTTT.

V usage is TRBV28 and J usage is TRBJ2-7; 7 bases fit TRBD1. Germline trimming cut 5 bases from V and 2 bases from J; bases unmatched to any gene: 6. Germline V gene sequence: CDR1 MDHEN, CDR2 SYDVKM. This CDR3 is 14 amino acids long. The CDR3 reads CASSPGGLTYEQYF. The CDR3, as DNA: TGTGCCAGCAGTCCAGGGGGTTTAACCTACGAGCAGTACTTC.

V and J are TRBV30 and TRBJ2-3; 9 positions agree with TRBD2. Germline V gene data show CDR1 as GTSNPN and CDR2 as SVGIG (reference sequence). With 3 bases clipped from V and 2 bases from J, the junction kept 15 bases outside the gene matches. CDR3 length equals 18 residues. The DNA of the CDR3 is TGTGCCTGGAGGAGACCCTTGGGGCTAGCGGGAAACACAGATACGCAGTATTTT. As protein: CAWRRPLGLAGNTDTQYF.

V usage is TRBV5-4 and J usage is TRBJ2-5; D might be TRBD2 (6 bases). V gave up 1 base and J gave up 5 bases, with 12 bases separating them. Germline CDR1 reads SGHNT; CDR2 reads YYREEE (reference sequence). The CDR3 totals 14 residues. For the CDR3, the DNA is TGTGCCAGCAGCTTGCGTTCGGGAGTCGAGACCCAGTACTTC. This sequence encodes CASSLRSGVETQYF.

This clone was observed once. The chain carries TRBV7-9 and TRBJ2-1; 9 bases are a match to TRBD2. V trimming: 4 bases; J trimming: 13 bases; junction bases outside the gene matches: 8. This CDR3 region has 13 residues. Germline-derived CDR1 and CDR2 are SEHNR and FQNEAQ (reference sequence). The CDR3 is CASSWGLASAQFF. In DNA, the CDR3 is TGTGCCAGCAGCTGGGGACTAGCTTCAGCTCAGTTCTTC. The entire variable domain, with the rest obtained from reference TRBV7-9 and TRBJ2-1, is as follows: DTGVSQNPRHKITKRGQNVTFRCDPISEHNRLYWYRQTLGQGPEFLTYFQNEAQLEKSRLLSDRFSAERPKGSFSTLEIQRTEQGDSAMYLCASSWGLASAQFFGPGTRLTVL.

V and J are TRBV2 and TRBJ1-6; D possibly corresponds to TRBD1 (6 bases). V gave up 4 bases and J gave up 7 bases, with 11 bases separating them. The germline V gene encodes CDR1 SNHLY and CDR2 FYNNEI. CDR3 length equals 14 residues. The CDR3: CASSVTGGNSPLHF. The CDR3 region has the DNA TGTGCCAGCAGTGTGACAGGTGGGAATTCACCCCTCCACTTT.

The chain has TRBV7-2 and TRBJ2-3, with 10 bases aligning to TRBD2. Germline CDR1 SGHTA, CDR2 FQGNSA. The junction had 12 bases not matched to a gene; V was cut back by 1 base and J by 8 bases. The CDR3 contains 17 residues. The CDR3 reads CASSLGDSGRKRGTQYF. CDR3 coding DNA: TGTGCCAGCAGCTTAGGAGATAGCGGGAGGAAGAGGGGTACGCAGTATTTT. Variable domain in full (rest from reference TRBV7-2 and TRBJ2-3): GAGVSQSPSNKVTEKGKDVELRCDPISGHTALYWYRQSLGQGLEFLIYFQGNSAPDKSGLPSDRFSAERTGGSVSTLTIQRTQQEDSAVYLCASSLGDSGRKRGTQYFGPGTRLTVL.

This clone was counted once. The chain combines TRBV11-1 with TRBJ2-1, with D possibly TRBD2 on 5 matching bases. Germline assignment: CDR1 SGHAT and CDR2 FQDESV (reference sequence). Trimming left V 5 bases short and J 10 bases short, with 15 bases between. The CDR3 extends over 13 amino acids. The CDR3 DNA reads TGTGCCAGCAGCGTACGCCGGGAAACGGAGCAGTTCTTC. Protein sequence: CASSVRRETEQFF.

Only one count was recorded for this clone. The V gene is TRBV6-5, the J gene TRBJ2-7; 9 bases are shared with TRBD1. Germline-derived CDR1 and CDR2 are MNHEY and SVGAGI. J was trimmed by 6 bases and V by 6 bases; bases with no gene match: 3. The CDR3 runs to 12 residues. In DNA, the CDR3 is TGTGCCAGCAGCCTGGGACAGGGCGAGCAGTACTTC. This translates into CASSLGQGEQYF.

A few counts support this clone. This chain uses TRBV7-9 with TRBJ2-7; D gene ambiguous. V was cut by 1 base and J by 2 bases, with 9 bases left in between. The length of the CDR3 is 14 residues. The germline V gene encodes CDR1 SEHNR and CDR2 FQNEAQ (reference sequence). CDR3 in amino acids: CASSLVANTYEQYF. The DNA for the CDR3 is TGTGCCAGCAGCTTAGTCGCGAATACCTACGAGCAGTACTTC.

The chain recombines TRBV10-3 with TRBJ1-4; D gene ambiguous. Germline CDR1 is ENHRY and CDR2 is SYGVKD. Trimming cost V 10 bases and J 2 bases, with 11 bases left between them. The length of the CDR3 is 13 residues. CDR3 residues: CATRHHTNEKLFF. The CDR3, as DNA: TGTGCCACGCGACACCACACTAATGAAAAACTGTTTTTT.

This rearrangement joins TRBV9 to TRBJ1-4, with TRBD1 identical over 7 bases. V lost 3 bases and J lost 0; bases outside the gene matches: 2. Germline V gene lookup returns CDR1 SGDLS and CDR2 YYNGEE. This CDR3 contains 15 residues. The CDR3 loop reads CASSGQGATNEKLFF. The DNA for the CDR3 is TGTGCCAGCAGCGGACAGGGCGCAACTAATGAAAAACTGTTTTTT.

There are a few counts of this clone. The genes are TRBV5-4 and TRBJ2-1, with TRBD2 identical over 8 bases. V dropped 5 bases and J dropped 6; count of bases not matched to a gene: 13. The CDR3 contains 16 residues. Germline lookup yields CDR1 SGHNT and CDR2 YYREEE (reference sequence). CDR3 nucleotides: TGTGCCAGCAGTACGGTGGCAGCGGGAGTCCCCAATGAGCAGTTCTTC. As protein: CASSTVAAGVPNEQFF.

The chain couples TRBV27 to TRBJ2-1; 7 nucleotides line up with TRBD1. This CDR3 is 12 amino acids long. V lost 9 bases, J lost 6 bases, and 5 bases stayed unmatched. CDR1 and CDR2 from the germline V gene are MNHEY and SMNVEV (reference sequence). CDR3 in amino acids: CASTDRANEQFF. The DNA of the CDR3 is TGTGCCAGTACAGACAGGGCCAATGAGCAGTTCTTC.

This sequence joins TRBV28 and TRBJ2-1; 7 bases map to TRBD2. J lost 9 bases, V lost 10 bases, and 12 bases had no gene match. CDR1 is MDHEN, CDR2 SYDVKM, per germline. The CDR3 length is 13 residues. DNA of the CDR3: TGTGCCACCCGGGAGGCGGTCACAGGTGAGCAGTTCTTC. Its translation: CATREAVTGEQFF.

The J gene is TRBJ1-2, the V gene TRBV28; 9 bases map to TRBD1. The V segment lost 4 bases and the J segment 4 bases; nucleotides outside the gene matches: 10. Looked up from germline, CDR1 is MDHEN and CDR2 is SYDVKM. This CDR3 has 16 amino acids. The CDR3 nucleotides read TGTGCCAGCAGTTCCCCCTCACAGACAGGGGGCTATGGCTACACCTTC. Translation: CASSSPSQTGGYGYTF.